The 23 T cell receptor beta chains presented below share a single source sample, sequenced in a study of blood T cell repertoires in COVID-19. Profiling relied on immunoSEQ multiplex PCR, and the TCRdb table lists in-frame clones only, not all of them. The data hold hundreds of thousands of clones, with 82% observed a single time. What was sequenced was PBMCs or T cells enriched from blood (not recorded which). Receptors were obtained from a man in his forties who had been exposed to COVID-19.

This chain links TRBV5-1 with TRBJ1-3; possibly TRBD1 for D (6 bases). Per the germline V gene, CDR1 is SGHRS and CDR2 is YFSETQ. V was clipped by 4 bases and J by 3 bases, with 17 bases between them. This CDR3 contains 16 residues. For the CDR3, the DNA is TGCGCCAGCAGCGGGGACACCCTCTCATTTGGAAACACCATATATTTT. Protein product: CASSGDTLSFGNTIYF. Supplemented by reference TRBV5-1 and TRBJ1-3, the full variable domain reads KAGVTQTPRYLIKTRGQQVTLSCSPISGHRSVSWYQQTPGQGLQFLFEYFSETQRNKGNFPGRFSGRQFSNSRSEMNVSTLELGDSALYLCASSGDTLSFGNTIYFGEGSWLTVV.

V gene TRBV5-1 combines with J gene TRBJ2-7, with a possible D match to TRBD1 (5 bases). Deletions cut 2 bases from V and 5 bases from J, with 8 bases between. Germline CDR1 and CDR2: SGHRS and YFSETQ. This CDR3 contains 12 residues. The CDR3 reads CASSFQGDEQYF. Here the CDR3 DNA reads TGCGCCAGCAGCTTCCAGGGTGACGAGCAGTACTTC.

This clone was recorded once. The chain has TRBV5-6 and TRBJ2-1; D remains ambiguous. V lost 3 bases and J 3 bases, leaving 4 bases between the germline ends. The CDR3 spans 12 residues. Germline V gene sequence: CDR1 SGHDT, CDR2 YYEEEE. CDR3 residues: CASSSDYNEQFF. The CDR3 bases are TGTGCCAGCAGCTCAGACTACAATGAGCAGTTCTTC.

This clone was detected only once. The CDR3 region has the DNA TGTGCCAGCAAAAATAGCGGGTATGACAATGAGCAGTTCTTC. Translated: CASKNSGYDNEQFF. V usage is TRBV7-9 and J usage is TRBJ2-1, with TRBD2 matching over 7 bases. The V segment lost 7 bases and the J segment 5 bases; nucleotides outside the gene matches: 8. From germline, CDR1 is SEHNR and CDR2 FQNEAQ (reference sequence). CDR3 length equals 14 residues. Full variable domain (outside the CDR3, taken from reference TRBV7-9 and TRBJ2-1): DTGVSQNPRHKITKRGQNVTFRCDPISEHNRLYWYRQTLGQGPEFLTYFQNEAQLEKSRLLSDRFSAERPKGSFSTLEIQRTEQGDSAMYLCASKNSGYDNEQFFGPGTRLTVL.

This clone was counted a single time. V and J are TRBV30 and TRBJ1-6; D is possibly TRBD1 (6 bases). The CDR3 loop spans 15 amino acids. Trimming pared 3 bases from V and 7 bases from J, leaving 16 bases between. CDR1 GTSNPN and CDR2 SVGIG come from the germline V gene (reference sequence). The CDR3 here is CAWSGQGRENSPLHF. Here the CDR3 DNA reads TGTGCCTGGAGCGGTCAGGGGCGAGAGAATTCACCCCTCCACTTT.

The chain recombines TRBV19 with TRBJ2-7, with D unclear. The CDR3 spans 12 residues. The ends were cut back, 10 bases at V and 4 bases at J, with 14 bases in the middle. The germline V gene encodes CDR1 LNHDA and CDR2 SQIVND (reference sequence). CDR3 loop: CAKNPAGYEQYF. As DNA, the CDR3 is TGTGCCAAAAATCCGGCAGGTTACGAGCAGTACTTC.

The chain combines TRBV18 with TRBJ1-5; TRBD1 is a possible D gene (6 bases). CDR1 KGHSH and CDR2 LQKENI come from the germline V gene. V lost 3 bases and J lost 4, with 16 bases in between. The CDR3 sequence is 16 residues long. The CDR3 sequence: CASSPSQGNRNQPQHF. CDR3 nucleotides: TGTGCCAGCTCACCCTCCCAGGGGAACCGGAATCAGCCCCAGCATTTT.

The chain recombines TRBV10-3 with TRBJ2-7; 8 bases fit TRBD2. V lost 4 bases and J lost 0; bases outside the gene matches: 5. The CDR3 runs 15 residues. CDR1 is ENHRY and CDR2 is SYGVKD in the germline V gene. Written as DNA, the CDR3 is TGTGCCATCAGTGCGGGCGGGAGGAGCTCCTACGAGCAGTACTTC. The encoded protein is CAISAGGRSSYEQYF.

The CDR3 loop is CASSQEGDAGQESYEQYF. The CDR3 nucleotides read TGCGCCAGCAGCCAAGAAGGGGACGCGGGACAGGAGTCCTACGAGCAGTACTTC. The chain joins TRBV4-1 to TRBJ2-7, with TRBD1 matching 8 bases. Germline loops: CDR1 MGHRA, CDR2 YSYEKL. CDR3 length: 18 residues. V trimming: 0 bases; J trimming: 1 base; junction bases outside the gene matches: 11.

The CDR3 nucleotides are TGTGCCAGTAGTATAGCAAGGACAAACAATCAGCCCCAGCATTTT. This encodes CASSIARTNNQPQHF. The rearrangement links TRBV19 to TRBJ1-5, with D possibly being TRBD1 (5 bases). The V end was cut by 1 base, the J end by 3 bases, with 10 bases between. The CDR3 is 15 amino acids. Germline values: CDR1 LNHDA, CDR2 SQIVND (reference sequence).

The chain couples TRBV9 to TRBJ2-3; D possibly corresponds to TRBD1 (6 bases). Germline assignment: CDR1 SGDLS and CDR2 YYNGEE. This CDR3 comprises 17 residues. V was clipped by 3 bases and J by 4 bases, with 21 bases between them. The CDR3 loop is CASSAGRRQVVADTQYF. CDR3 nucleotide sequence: TGTGCCAGCAGCGCAGGCCGTAGACAGGTCGTCGCAGATACGCAGTATTTT.

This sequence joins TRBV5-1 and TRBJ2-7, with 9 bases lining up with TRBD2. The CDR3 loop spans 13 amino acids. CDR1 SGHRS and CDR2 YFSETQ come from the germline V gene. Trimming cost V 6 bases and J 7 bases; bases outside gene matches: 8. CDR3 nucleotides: TGCGCCAGCAAGGCGGGAGGGCCTGGAGAGCAGTACTTC. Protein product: CASKAGGPGEQYF. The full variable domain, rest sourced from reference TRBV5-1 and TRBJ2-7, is KAGVTQTPRYLIKTRGQQVTLSCSPISGHRSVSWYQQTPGQGLQFLFEYFSETQRNKGNFPGRFSGRQFSNSRSEMNVSTLELGDSALYLCASKAGGPGEQYFGPGTRLTVT.

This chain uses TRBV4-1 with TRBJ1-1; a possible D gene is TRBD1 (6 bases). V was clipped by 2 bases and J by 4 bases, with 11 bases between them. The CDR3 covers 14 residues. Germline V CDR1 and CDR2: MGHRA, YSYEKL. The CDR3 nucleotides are TGCGCCAGCAGCCAAAGGGGGTCGATCACTGAAGCTTTCTTT. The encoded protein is CASSQRGSITEAFF.

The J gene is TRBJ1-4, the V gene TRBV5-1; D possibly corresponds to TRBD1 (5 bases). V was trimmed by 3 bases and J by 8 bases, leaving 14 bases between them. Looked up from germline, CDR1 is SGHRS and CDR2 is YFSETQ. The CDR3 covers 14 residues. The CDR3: CASSWGAVGEKLFF. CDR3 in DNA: TGCGCCAGCAGCTGGGGCGCTGTAGGGGAAAAACTGTTTTTT.

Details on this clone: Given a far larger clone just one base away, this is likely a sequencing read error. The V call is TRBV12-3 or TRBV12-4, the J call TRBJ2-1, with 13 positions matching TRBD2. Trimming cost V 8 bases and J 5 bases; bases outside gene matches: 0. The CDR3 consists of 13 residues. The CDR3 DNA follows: TGTGCCAGCGGGACTAGCGGGAACAATGAGCAGTTCTTC. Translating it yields CASGTSGNNEQFF.

CDR3 sequence (DNA): TGCGCCAGCAGCTATAGAGACGGCGGAGGTCGCTCCTACAATGAGCAGTTCTTC. Its protein product is CASSYRDGGGRSYNEQFF. The chain couples TRBV5-1 to TRBJ2-1; tentatively, D is TRBD2 (5 bases). V was clipped by 3 bases and J by 0 bases, with 19 bases between them. The germline gives CDR1 SGHRS, CDR2 YFSETQ. The CDR3 is made up of 18 amino acids.

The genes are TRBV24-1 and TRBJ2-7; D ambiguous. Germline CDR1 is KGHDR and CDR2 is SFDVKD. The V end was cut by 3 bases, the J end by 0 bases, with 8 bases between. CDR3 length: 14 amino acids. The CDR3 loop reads CATSDDTHSYEQYF. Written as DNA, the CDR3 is TGTGCCACCAGTGATGACACTCACTCCTACGAGCAGTACTTC.

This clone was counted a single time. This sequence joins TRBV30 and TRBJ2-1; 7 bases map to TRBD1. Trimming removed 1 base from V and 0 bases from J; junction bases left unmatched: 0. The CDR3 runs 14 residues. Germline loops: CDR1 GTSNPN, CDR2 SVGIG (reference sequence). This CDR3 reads CAWSGDSSYNEQFF. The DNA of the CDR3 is TGTGCCTGGAGTGGGGACAGCTCCTACAATGAGCAGTTCTTC.

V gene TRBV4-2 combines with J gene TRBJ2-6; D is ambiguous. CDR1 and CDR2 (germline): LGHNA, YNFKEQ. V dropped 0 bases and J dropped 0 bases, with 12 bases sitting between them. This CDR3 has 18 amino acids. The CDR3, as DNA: TGTGCCAGCAGCCAAGACAGTCCTGAACGCTCTGGGGCCAACGTCCTGACTTTC. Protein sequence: CASSQDSPERSGANVLTF.

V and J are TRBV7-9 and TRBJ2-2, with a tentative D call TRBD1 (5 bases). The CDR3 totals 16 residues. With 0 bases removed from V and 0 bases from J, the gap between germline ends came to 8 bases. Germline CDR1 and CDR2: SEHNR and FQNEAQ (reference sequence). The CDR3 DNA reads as TGTGCCAGCAGCTTAGCTCCAGGGCCGAACACCGGGGAGCTGTTTTTT. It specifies CASSLAPGPNTGELFF.

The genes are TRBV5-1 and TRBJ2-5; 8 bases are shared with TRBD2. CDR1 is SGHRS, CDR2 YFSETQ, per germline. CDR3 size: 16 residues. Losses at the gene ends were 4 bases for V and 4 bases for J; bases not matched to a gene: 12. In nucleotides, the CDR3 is TGCGCCAGCAGCCCTAACGCGGGGGGAAATGGAGAGACCCAGTACTTC. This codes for CASSPNAGGNGETQYF. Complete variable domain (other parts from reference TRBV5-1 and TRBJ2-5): KAGVTQTPRYLIKTRGQQVTLSCSPISGHRSVSWYQQTPGQGLQFLFEYFSETQRNKGNFPGRFSGRQFSNSRSEMNVSTLELGDSALYLCASSPNAGGNGETQYFGPGTRLLVL.

In DNA, the CDR3 is TGTGCCAGCGCTACACAGAACGGACAGCCCCAGCATTTT. Translating it yields CASATQNGQPQHF. The chain links TRBV7-3 to TRBJ1-5; D gene unclear. The germline V and J ends were trimmed by 8 bases and 7 bases, with 15 bases remaining between them. Per the germline V gene, CDR1 is SGHTA and CDR2 is FQGTGA. The CDR3 consists of 13 residues.

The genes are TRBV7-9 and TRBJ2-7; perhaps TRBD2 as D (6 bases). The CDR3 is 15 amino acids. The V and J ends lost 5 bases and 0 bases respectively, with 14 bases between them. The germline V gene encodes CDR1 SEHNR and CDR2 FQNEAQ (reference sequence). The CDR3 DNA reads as TGTGCCAGCAGCGCTTCGGAGGGGAGCTCCTACGAGCAGTACTTC. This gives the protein CASSASEGSSYEQYF.